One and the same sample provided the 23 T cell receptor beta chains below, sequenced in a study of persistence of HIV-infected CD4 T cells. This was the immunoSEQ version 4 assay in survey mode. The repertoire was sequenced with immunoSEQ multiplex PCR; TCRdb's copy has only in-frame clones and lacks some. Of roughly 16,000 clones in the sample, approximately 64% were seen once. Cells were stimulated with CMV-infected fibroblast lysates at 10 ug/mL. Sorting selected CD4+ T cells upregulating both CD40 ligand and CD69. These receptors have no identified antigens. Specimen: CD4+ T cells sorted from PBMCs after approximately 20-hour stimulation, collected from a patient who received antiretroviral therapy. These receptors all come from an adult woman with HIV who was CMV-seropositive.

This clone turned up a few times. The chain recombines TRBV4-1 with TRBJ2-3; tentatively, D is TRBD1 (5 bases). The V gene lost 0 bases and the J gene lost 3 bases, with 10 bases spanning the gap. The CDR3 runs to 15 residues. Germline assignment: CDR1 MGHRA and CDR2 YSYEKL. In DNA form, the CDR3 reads TGCGCCAGCAGCCAAGAAGGGGTCGGAACAGATACGCAGTATTTT. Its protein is CASSQEGVGTDTQYF.

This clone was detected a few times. The DNA for the CDR3 is TGCGCCAGCAGCTTGTGGGACACTAAGGTCGATGAGCAGTTCTTC. It specifies CASSLWDTKVDEQFF. The V gene is TRBV5-1, the J gene TRBJ2-1, with D perhaps matching TRBD1 (6 bases). The CDR3 has 15 amino acids. Germline CDR1 reads SGHRS; CDR2 reads YFSETQ. V gave up 1 base and J gave up 8 bases, with 16 bases separating them. The whole variable domain, remainder taken from reference TRBV5-1 and TRBJ2-1, is KAGVTQTPRYLIKTRGQQVTLSCSPISGHRSVSWYQQTPGQGLQFLFEYFSETQRNKGNFPGRFSGRQFSNSRSEMNVSTLELGDSALYLCASSLWDTKVDEQFFGPGTRLTVL.

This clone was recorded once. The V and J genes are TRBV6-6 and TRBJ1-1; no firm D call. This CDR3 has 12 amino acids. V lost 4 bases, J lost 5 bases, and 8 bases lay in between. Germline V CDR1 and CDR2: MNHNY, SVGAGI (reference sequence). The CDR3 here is CASSFKGTEAFF. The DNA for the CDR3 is TGTGCCAGCAGTTTCAAGGGTACTGAAGCTTTCTTT.

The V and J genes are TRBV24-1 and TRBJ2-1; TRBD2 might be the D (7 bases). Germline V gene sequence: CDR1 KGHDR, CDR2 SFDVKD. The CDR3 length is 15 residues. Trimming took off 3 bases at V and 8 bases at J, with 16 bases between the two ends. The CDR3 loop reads CATSDRGGAFYEQFF. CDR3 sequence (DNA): TGTGCCACCAGTGATAGGGGGGGGGCATTCTATGAGCAGTTCTTC.

This CDR3 reads CASSLRGDGNIQYF. The CDR3 bases are TGTGCCAGCAGTTTAAGGGGGGACGGGAACATTCAGTACTTC. This chain connects TRBV27 to TRBJ2-4; D may correspond to TRBD1 or TRBD2 (6 bases each). The CDR3 is 14 residues long. Trimming cost V 2 bases and J 7 bases, with 12 bases left between them. Looked up from germline, CDR1 is MNHEY and CDR2 is SMNVEV (reference sequence).

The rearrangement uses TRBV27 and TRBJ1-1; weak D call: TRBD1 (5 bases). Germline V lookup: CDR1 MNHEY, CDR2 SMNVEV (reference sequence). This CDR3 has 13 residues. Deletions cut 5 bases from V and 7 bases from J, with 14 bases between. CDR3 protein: CASSTINRYEAFF. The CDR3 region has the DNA TGTGCCAGCAGTACTATTAACAGGTATGAAGCTTTCTTT.

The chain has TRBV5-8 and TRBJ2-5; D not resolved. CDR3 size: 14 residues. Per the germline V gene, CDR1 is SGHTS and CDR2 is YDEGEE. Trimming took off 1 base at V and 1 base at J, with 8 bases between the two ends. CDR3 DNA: TGTGCCAGCAGCTTGCATACGCTCCAAGAGACCCAGTACTTC. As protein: CASSLHTLQETQYF.

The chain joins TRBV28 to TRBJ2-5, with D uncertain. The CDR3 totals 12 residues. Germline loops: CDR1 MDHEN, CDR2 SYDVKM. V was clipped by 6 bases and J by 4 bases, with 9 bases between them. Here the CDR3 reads CASSRPRETQYF. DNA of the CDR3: TGTGCCAGCAGCAGGCCCAGAGAGACCCAGTACTTC.

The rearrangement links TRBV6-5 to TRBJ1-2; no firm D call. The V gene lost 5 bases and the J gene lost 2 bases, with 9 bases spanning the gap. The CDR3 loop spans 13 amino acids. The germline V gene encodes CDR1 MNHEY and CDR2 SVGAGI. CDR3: CASSPQSNYGYTF. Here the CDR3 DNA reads TGTGCCAGCAGTCCACAGTCGAACTATGGCTACACCTTC.

Written as DNA, the CDR3 is TGTGCCAGCAGTGAATGGAGTAACCTGTACGAGCAGTACTTC. Encoded protein: CASSEWSNLYEQYF. The chain carries TRBV2 and TRBJ2-7; D unclear. The CDR3 is 14 residues long. With 2 bases removed from V and 4 bases from J, the gap between germline ends came to 12 bases. CDR1 and CDR2 from the germline V gene are SNHLY and FYNNEI.

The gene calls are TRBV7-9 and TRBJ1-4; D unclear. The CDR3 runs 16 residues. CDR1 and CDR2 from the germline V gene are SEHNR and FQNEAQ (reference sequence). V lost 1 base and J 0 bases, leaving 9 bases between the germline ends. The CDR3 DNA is TGTGCCAGCAGCTTAGGAACACCTGCAACTAATGAAAAACTGTTTTTT. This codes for CASSLGTPATNEKLFF.

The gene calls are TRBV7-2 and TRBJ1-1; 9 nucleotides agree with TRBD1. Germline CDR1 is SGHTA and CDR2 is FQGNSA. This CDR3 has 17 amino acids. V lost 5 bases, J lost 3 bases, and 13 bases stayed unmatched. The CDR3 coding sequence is TGTGCCAGCAGCCCGTTACTCGGGACAGGGACTCACACTGAAGCTTTCTTT. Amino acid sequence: CASSPLLGTGTHTEAFF.

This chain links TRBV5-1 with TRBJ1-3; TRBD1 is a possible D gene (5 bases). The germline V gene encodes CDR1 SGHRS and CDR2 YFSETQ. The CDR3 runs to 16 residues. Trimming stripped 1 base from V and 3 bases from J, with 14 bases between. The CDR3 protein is CASSLSRALLGNTIYF. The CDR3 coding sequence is TGCGCCAGCAGCTTGTCCAGGGCGCTCCTTGGAAACACCATATATTTT.

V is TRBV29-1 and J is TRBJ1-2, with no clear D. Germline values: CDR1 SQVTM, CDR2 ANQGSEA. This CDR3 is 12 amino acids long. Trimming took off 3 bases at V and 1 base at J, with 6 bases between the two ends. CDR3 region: CSVEEINYGYTF. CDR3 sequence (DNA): TGCAGCGTTGAGGAGATTAACTATGGCTACACCTTC.

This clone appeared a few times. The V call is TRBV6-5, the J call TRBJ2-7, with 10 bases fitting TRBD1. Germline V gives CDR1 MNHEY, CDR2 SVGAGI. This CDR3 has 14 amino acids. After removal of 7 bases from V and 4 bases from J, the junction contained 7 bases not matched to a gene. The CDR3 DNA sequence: TGTGCCAGCAACACGGACAGGGGGGGATACGAGCAGTACGTC. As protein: CASNTDRGGYEQYV.

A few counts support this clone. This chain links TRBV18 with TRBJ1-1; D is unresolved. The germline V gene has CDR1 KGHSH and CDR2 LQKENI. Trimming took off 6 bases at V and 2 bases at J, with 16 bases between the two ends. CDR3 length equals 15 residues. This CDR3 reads CASSPFERTNTEAFF. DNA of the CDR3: TGTGCCAGCTCCCCCTTTGAACGAACCAACACTGAAGCTTTCTTT.

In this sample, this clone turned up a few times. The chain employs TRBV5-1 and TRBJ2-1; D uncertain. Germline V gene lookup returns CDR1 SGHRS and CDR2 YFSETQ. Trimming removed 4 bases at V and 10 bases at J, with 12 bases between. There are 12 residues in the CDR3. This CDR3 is CASSTVWEEQFF. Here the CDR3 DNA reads TGCGCCAGCAGCACCGTCTGGGAAGAGCAGTTCTTC. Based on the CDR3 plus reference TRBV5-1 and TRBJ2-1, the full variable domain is KAGVTQTPRYLIKTRGQQVTLSCSPISGHRSVSWYQQTPGQGLQFLFEYFSETQRNKGNFPGRFSGRQFSNSRSEMNVSTLELGDSALYLCASSTVWEEQFFGPGTRLTVL.

CDR3 sequence: CASSSIWEAFF. The CDR3 nucleotides read TGTGCCAGCAGTTCCATATGGGAAGCTTTCTTT. This chain connects TRBV12-3 or TRBV12-4 to TRBJ1-1; D uncertain. The CDR3 spans 11 residues. Trimming left V 4 bases short and J 8 bases short, with 8 bases between.

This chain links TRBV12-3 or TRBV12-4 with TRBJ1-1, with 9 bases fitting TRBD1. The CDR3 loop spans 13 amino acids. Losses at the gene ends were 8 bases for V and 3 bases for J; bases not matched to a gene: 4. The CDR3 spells CASSGQGYTEAFF. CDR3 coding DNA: TGTGCCAGCTCGGGACAGGGTTACACTGAAGCTTTCTTT.

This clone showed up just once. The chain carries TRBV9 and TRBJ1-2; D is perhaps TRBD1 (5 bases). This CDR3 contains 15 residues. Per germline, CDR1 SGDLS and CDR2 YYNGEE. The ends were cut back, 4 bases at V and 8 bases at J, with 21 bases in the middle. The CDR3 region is CASSTERPQGNGYTF. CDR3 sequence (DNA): TGTGCCAGCAGCACAGAAAGACCGCAGGGAAACGGCTACACCTTC.

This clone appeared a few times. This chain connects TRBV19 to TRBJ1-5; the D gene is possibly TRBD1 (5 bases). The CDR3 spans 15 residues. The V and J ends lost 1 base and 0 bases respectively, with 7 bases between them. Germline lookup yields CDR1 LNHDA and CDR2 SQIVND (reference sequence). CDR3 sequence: CASSIVGGSNQPQHF. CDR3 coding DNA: TGTGCCAGTAGTATAGTGGGGGGTAGCAATCAGCCCCAGCATTTT.

CDR3 region: CASSQGTGVYGYTF. CDR3 nucleotide sequence: TGTGCCAGCAGCCAAGGGACAGGAGTTTATGGCTACACCTTC. The chain combines TRBV7-3 with TRBJ1-2, with 8 bases matching TRBD1. Trimming took 5 bases from V and 5 from J; bases not matched to a gene: 7. The CDR3 has 14 amino acids. Germline CDR1 reads SGHTA; CDR2 reads FQGTGA.

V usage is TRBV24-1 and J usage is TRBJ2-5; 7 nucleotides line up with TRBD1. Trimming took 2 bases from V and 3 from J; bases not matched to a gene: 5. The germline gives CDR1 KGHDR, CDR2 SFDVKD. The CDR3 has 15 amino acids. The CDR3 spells CATSDSTGKKETQYF. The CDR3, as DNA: TGTGCCACCAGTGATTCGACAGGGAAAAAAGAGACCCAGTACTTC.